This entry lists 32 T cell receptor beta chains sequenced from one sample in a study of monozygotic twins with inflammatory bowel disease. TCRdb re-called the 5' RACE reads; every CDR3 protein appears as one record, without DNA. This repertoire includes roughly 100,000 distinct CDR3 sequences. Specimen: blood. The receptors were gathered from a human donor with ulcerative colitis or Crohn's disease, or a healthy co-twin of an affected twin (not recorded which).

The chain joins TRBV19 to TRBJ2-2; no DNA is available, so the TRBD2 call from TCRdb remains unchecked. The germline V gene encodes CDR1 LNHDA and CDR2 SQIVND (reference sequence). There are 17 residues in the CDR3. CDR3 loop: CASRGLAGGGNTGELFF.

The V and J genes are TRBV7-2 and TRBJ2-6; TCRdb names TRBD1, which stays unverified in the absence of DNA. The CDR3 runs 15 residues. The germline V gene encodes CDR1 SGHTA and CDR2 FQGNSA. The CDR3 loop reads CASMDSPAGANVLTF.

J is TRBJ2-7 and V is TRBV7-9; TCRdb names TRBD1, which stays unverified in the absence of DNA. The CDR3 is 13 residues long. Germline V gene data show CDR1 as SEHNR and CDR2 as FQNEAQ (reference sequence). The CDR3 region is CASGGESSYEQYF.

The chain couples TRBV9 to TRBJ2-7; TCRdb reports TRBD2, a call that lacks DNA to check it against. Germline loops: CDR1 SGDLS, CDR2 YYNGEE. CDR3 length equals 15 residues. The CDR3 is CASSPSALTYYEQYF. Complete variable domain (other parts from reference TRBV9 and TRBJ2-7): DSGVTQTPKHLITATGQRVTLRCSPRSGDLSVYWYQQSLDQGLQFLIQYYNGEERAKGNILERFSAQQFPDLHSELNLSSLELGDSALYFCASSPSALTYYEQYFGPGTRLTVT.

The chain carries TRBV7-2 and TRBJ2-4; TCRdb picks TRBD2, but there is no DNA to check that call. The CDR3 has 15 amino acids. CDR1 and CDR2 (germline): SGHTA, FQGNSA. CDR3 in amino acids: CASSLRAGGSDIQYF.

This rearrangement joins TRBV5-1 to TRBJ2-7; TCRdb returns TRBD1, unconfirmable since there is no DNA. Looked up from germline, CDR1 is SGHRS and CDR2 is YFSETQ. The CDR3 is 12 residues long. The CDR3 sequence is CASSFQGSEQYF.

The chain is built from TRBV4-3 and TRBJ2-1. CDR1 is LGHNA and CDR2 is YSLEER in the germline V gene. This CDR3 has 15 amino acids. The CDR3: CASSQDRLDGNEQFF.

V is TRBV25-1 and J is TRBJ1-2; TCRdb's assignment of TRBD1 cannot be checked, as there is no DNA. The CDR3 consists of 12 residues. Per the germline V gene, CDR1 is MGHDK and CDR2 is SYGVNS. This CDR3 reads CAGRTGNSGYTF.

The gene calls are TRBV20-1 and TRBJ1-1; TCRdb indicates TRBD1, and absent DNA this call remains unverified. From germline, CDR1 is DFQATT and CDR2 SNEGSKA (reference sequence). The length of the CDR3 is 15 residues. The CDR3 sequence: CSARSPTGGDTEAFF.

The J gene is TRBJ2-6, the V gene TRBV28. CDR3 length: 14 residues. CDR1 is MDHEN, CDR2 SYDVKM, per germline. The CDR3 is CASISISGANVLTF.

This chain uses TRBV5-6 with TRBJ1-5; TCRdb designates TRBD1, a call that cannot be tested without DNA. Germline V CDR1 and CDR2: SGHDT, YYEEEE. The CDR3 has 17 amino acids. The CDR3 spells CASSRNRGLGGGEPQHF.

The gene calls are TRBV29-1 and TRBJ2-7; the TCRdb call, TRBD1, lacks DNA for checking. CDR1 and CDR2 from the germline V gene are SQVTM and ANQGSEA. CDR3 size: 14 residues. This chain's CDR3 is CSVAQGSFAYEQYF.

The chain couples TRBV12-3 or TRBV12-4 to TRBJ1-2; the D call of TRBD1 rests on TCRdb alone, since no DNA is present to check it. CDR3 size: 16 residues. CDR3 in amino acids: CASSRKSQGALYGYTF.

The chain links TRBV12-3 or TRBV12-4 to TRBJ1-2; TCRdb calls TRBD1, which cannot be checked without DNA. This CDR3 contains 13 residues. The CDR3: CASSFGQGNGYTF.

J is TRBJ2-3 and V is TRBV7-2; lacking DNA, the TRBD2 call made by TCRdb goes unchecked. The CDR3 has 13 residues. Per germline, CDR1 SGHTA and CDR2 FQGNSA. The CDR3 loop reads CASSSMGGDTQYF.

The V call is TRBV4-1, the J call TRBJ2-1; the D call of TRBD2 rests on TCRdb alone, since no DNA is present to check it. Germline CDR1 reads MGHRA; CDR2 reads YSYEKL. CDR3 length: 17 residues. CDR3 protein: CASSQDGGTSSYNEQFF.

The rearrangement joins TRBV12-3 or TRBV12-4 to TRBJ2-7; TCRdb gives TRBD1 as the D gene, but with no DNA this cannot be confirmed. The CDR3 consists of 15 residues. CDR3 protein: CASSLRGQGAHEQYF.

This chain links TRBV5-1 with TRBJ2-7; TCRdb's D gene call, TRBD1, goes unchecked for lack of DNA. The CDR3 covers 15 residues. CDR1 SGHRS and CDR2 YFSETQ come from the germline V gene. CDR3 residues: CASSRGDRDSYEQYF.

The chain links TRBV12-3 or TRBV12-4 to TRBJ2-1; the D call of TRBD1 rests on TCRdb alone, since no DNA is present to check it. The CDR3 contains 13 residues. CDR3 protein: CASSRDRTNEQFF.

V and J are TRBV11-1 and TRBJ2-1; the TCRdb call, TRBD2, lacks DNA for checking. CDR3 size: 16 residues. Germline V gene lookup returns CDR1 SGHAT and CDR2 FQDESV (reference sequence). CDR3 protein: CASSFHVGHINNEQFF.

The V and J genes are TRBV2 and TRBJ2-1; the TCRdb D gene call, TRBD2, has no DNA to confirm it. This CDR3 contains 12 residues. Germline CDR1 is SNHLY and CDR2 is FYNNEI. CDR3 sequence: CASSKTASVQFF.

The CDR3 here is CSARRPGIQETQYF. This chain uses TRBV20-1 with TRBJ2-5; the TRBD1 assignment by TCRdb is unverifiable without DNA. CDR3 length: 14 amino acids. The germline V gene encodes CDR1 DFQATT and CDR2 SNEGSKA (reference sequence).

CDR3 amino acids: CASSKGAGYEQYF. V and J are TRBV9 and TRBJ2-7; TCRdb calls TRBD1, which cannot be checked without DNA. Germline values: CDR1 SGDLS, CDR2 YYNGEE. This CDR3 is 13 amino acids long.

The chain has TRBV20-1 and TRBJ1-2; TCRdb's assignment of TRBD1 cannot be checked, as there is no DNA. The CDR3 sequence is 16 residues long. CDR1 is DFQATT, CDR2 SNEGSKA, per germline (reference sequence). The chain's CDR3 is CSARDLSPAQGGNLLF.

The V call is TRBV20-1, the J call TRBJ2-1. The germline CDR1 and CDR2 sequences are DFQATT and SNEGSKA (reference sequence). The CDR3 contains 15 residues. The CDR3 here is CSARDRVGSYNEQFF.

The rearrangement links TRBV5-4 to TRBJ1-1; there is no DNA to check the TCRdb D call of TRBD1. Germline CDR1 reads SGHNT; CDR2 reads YYREEE (reference sequence). The CDR3 has 15 residues. This CDR3 is CASSLRDRQFTEAFF.

This chain links TRBV12-3 or TRBV12-4 with TRBJ2-1; there is no DNA to check the TCRdb D call of TRBD1. There are 14 residues in the CDR3. The CDR3 here is CASSTISPSTGQFF.

The gene calls are TRBV13 and TRBJ2-7. The CDR3 extends over 11 amino acids. The V gene's germline CDR1 is PRHDT and CDR2 FYEKMQ (reference sequence). This CDR3 reads CASSLEAMQYF.

The chain carries TRBV30 and TRBJ1-2. The CDR3 is 11 residues long. CDR1 GTSNPN and CDR2 SVGIG come from the germline V gene (reference sequence). CDR3 residues: CAWSKSYGYTF.

The chain uses TRBV27 and TRBJ2-7; TCRdb proposes TRBD2, but this gene call is untestable without DNA. This CDR3 has 17 amino acids. Germline CDR1 and CDR2: MNHEY and SMNVEV (reference sequence). The CDR3 sequence is CASSHTPIAGGPNEQYF.

J is TRBJ1-4 and V is TRBV7-2; TCRdb selects TRBD1, and the lack of DNA leaves this call unchecked. The length of the CDR3 is 13 residues. CDR1 and CDR2 from the germline V gene are SGHTA and FQGNSA. CDR3 region: CASSPDGGEKLFF.

Here the CDR3 reads CASSSGLAGVVLAKNIQYF. This rearrangement joins TRBV28 to TRBJ2-4; TCRdb proposes TRBD2, but this gene call is untestable without DNA. The CDR3 extends over 19 amino acids. Germline-derived CDR1 and CDR2 are MDHEN and SYDVKM.